This TCR beta chain appears in the sequencing data of a study of lymphopenia after photon versus proton radiotherapy. Study-level results: Post-nadir diversity loss with photons came from oligoclonal expansion, particularly CD8+ Temra cells.

Germline assignment: CDR1 SGHRS and CDR2 YFSETQ. Trimming left V 4 bases short and J 2 bases short, with 6 bases between. This CDR3 comprises 12 residues. With regard to this clone: Its antigen remains unknown. The sample carries other DNA sequences with the same CDR3.

Assay used: immunoSEQ multiplex PCR; TCRdb lists only in-frame clones, some missing. The sample contains tens of thousands of clones, roughly 84% of which appear only once. Sequencing was performed on peripheral blood, taken from a patient treated with proton-based radiotherapy. The origin of this receptor is a man aged 60-69 years with pancreatic cancer. V is TRBV5-1 and J is TRBJ2-5; D is uncertain. DNA for the CDR3: TGCGCCAGCAGCCTAGGACAAGAGACCCAGTACTTC. It specifies CASSLGQETQYF.